The sample holds a few counts of the clone carrying this T cell receptor (beta chain). No antigen is known for it. This entry belongs to a study of T-cell reconstitution after alpha-beta-depleted transplantation in children. The CDR3 is 19 residues long. Between the trimmed V and J ends, which lost 0 bases and 0 bases, there was a span of 18 bases. In germline, CDR1 is DFQATT, CDR2 SNEGSKA (reference sequence). Overall study results and limits: Reported findings indicate that, about two months after transplant, alpha-beta T cells came from several hundred expanded clones, which were derived from non-depleted graft cells. The high TCRbeta diversity at day 60 in some patients came from surviving recipient T cells and thymic progenitors.

Construction of the TCRbeta library involved unique molecular identifiers. Using its own MiXCR run on the PCR reads, TCRdb lists one record per CDR3 protein. The table records about 870,000 distinct CDR3 sequences, approximately 15% of them present only once. The TCR sequence derives from a male patient younger than 18 who had a stem cell transplant for acute lymphoblastic leukemia, so the T cells may come from the graft donor. Sequences were derived from PBMCs, mostly from graft donor cells, sampled 360 days after TCRalphabeta/CD19-depleted stem cell transplant. V usage is TRBV20-1 and J usage is TRBJ2-6, with TRBD1 as a possible D gene (6 bases). The DNA of the CDR3 is TGCAGTGCTAGAGACCGCCCTCAGGGGTACTTCTCTGGGGCCAACGTCCTGACTTTC. Encoded protein: CSARDRPQGYFSGANVLTF.